A single sample is the source of the 32 T cell receptor beta chains below, sequenced in a study of cytomegalovirus exposure and HLA in healthy donors. Repertoires were generated with immunoSEQ multiplex PCR, while TCRdb's copy carries only in-frame clones and drops some. The data show 200,000 to 250,000 clones, with over 70% seen just once and over 12% held by the top ten. What was sequenced was PBMCs. These receptors were obtained from a woman aged 25 to 39 in good health and CMV-seropositive.

This chain links TRBV4-1 with TRBJ2-7; 8 positions match TRBD1. V was clipped by 3 bases and J by 2 bases; unmatched bases: 3. Looked up from germline, CDR1 is MGHRA and CDR2 is YSYEKL. This CDR3 contains 14 residues. CDR3 sequence: CASSHPDRAYEQYF. CDR3 DNA: TGCGCCAGCAGCCATCCGGACAGGGCCTACGAGCAGTACTTC.

This chain uses TRBV4-1 with TRBJ2-7; the match to TRBD2 covers 11 bases. CDR1 MGHRA and CDR2 YSYEKL come from the germline V gene. Trimming took 4 bases from V and 4 from J; bases not matched to a gene: 18. The CDR3 runs to 19 residues. CDR3 DNA: TGCGCCAGCAGCCCCCTCTCAAGGGTAGCGGGAGGGCCTTGGTACGAGCAGTACTTC. Encoded protein: CASSPLSRVAGGPWYEQYF.

The chain couples TRBV2 to TRBJ1-2, with TRBD1 matching over 11 bases. CDR3 size: 15 residues. Germline CDR1 SNHLY, CDR2 FYNNEI. V was pared by 5 bases and J by 8 bases, with 10 bases of the junction left unmatched. CDR3 coding DNA: TGTGCCAGCAGTAACTTCGGACAGGGGGCGTTGGGCTACACCTTC. Amino acid sequence: CASSNFGQGALGYTF.

This chain uses TRBV5-4 with TRBJ2-7, with 9 bases aligning to TRBD2. The CDR3 consists of 12 residues. The ends lost 3 bases at V and 7 bases at J; junction bases unmatched: 2. Germline assignment: CDR1 SGHNT and CDR2 YYREEE (reference sequence). The chain's CDR3 is CASSSTSGEQYF. DNA of the CDR3: TGTGCCAGCAGCTCCACTAGCGGGGAGCAGTACTTC.

This clone has a single count. The V gene is TRBV5-1, the J gene TRBJ2-7; D might be TRBD1 or TRBD2, each matching 5 bases. CDR1 SGHRS and CDR2 YFSETQ come from the germline V gene. This CDR3 region has 14 residues. Deletions cut 2 bases from V and 5 bases from J, with 14 bases between. In DNA, the CDR3 is TGCGCCAGCAGCTTAGGGACGGTATCCGACGAGCAGTACTTC. Residues: CASSLGTVSDEQYF.

The CDR3 bases are TGTGCCAGCAGTTTCGGCGGGAGTGGGGCCGGGGAGCTGTTTTTT. This encodes CASSFGGSGAGELFF. The chain links TRBV27 to TRBJ2-2; 7 bases agree with TRBD2. The length of the CDR3 is 15 residues. V lost 3 bases to trimming and J lost 6 bases; unmatched junction nucleotides: 7. The germline CDR1 and CDR2 sequences are MNHEY and SMNVEV (reference sequence).

This clone was seen a single time. This chain connects TRBV4-1 to TRBJ2-7; 8 bases align to TRBD2. Germline loops: CDR1 MGHRA, CDR2 YSYEKL. The V gene end was trimmed by 1 base and the J gene end by 0 bases; junction bases not matched to a gene: 2. This CDR3 comprises 15 residues. The CDR3 DNA sequence: TGCGCCAGCAGCCAAGTAGCGGGAAGCTCCTACGAGCAGTACTTC. Residues: CASSQVAGSSYEQYF.

The chain is built from TRBV29-1 and TRBJ2-1, with 13 bases fitting TRBD2. With 6 bases clipped from V and 0 bases from J, the junction kept 8 bases outside the gene matches. The CDR3 contains 17 residues. Germline V gives CDR1 SQVTM, CDR2 ANQGSEA. The CDR3 bases are TGCAGCGTGAGGGGACTAGCGGGATTGAGCTCCTACAATGAGCAGTTCTTC. Protein: CSVRGLAGLSSYNEQFF.

This rearrangement joins TRBV11-3 to TRBJ2-1; tentative D call: TRBD1 (5 bases). The CDR3 has 14 amino acids. The germline V and J ends were trimmed by 3 bases and 7 bases, with 13 bases remaining between them. Looked up from germline, CDR1 is SGHNT and CDR2 is YENEEA. The CDR3 coding sequence is TGTGCCAGCAGCTTCGCAGGGTTGCGTAATGAGCAGTTCTTC. As protein: CASSFAGLRNEQFF.

This clone turned up a few times. The gene calls are TRBV19 and TRBJ1-5; 8 positions match TRBD1. CDR3 length: 14 amino acids. The junction had 5 bases not matched to a gene; V was cut back by 5 bases and J by 5 bases. Germline V lookup: CDR1 LNHDA, CDR2 SQIVND (reference sequence). The CDR3 here is CASSPRGPDQPQHF. The CDR3 nucleotides are TGTGCCAGTAGTCCCAGGGGGCCTGATCAGCCCCAGCATTTT.

This chain connects TRBV27 to TRBJ2-3, with unresolved D. V was cut by 6 bases and J by 2 bases, with 18 bases left in between. Germline V gene lookup returns CDR1 MNHEY and CDR2 SMNVEV (reference sequence). The CDR3 sequence is 16 residues long. The chain's CDR3 is CASSPSLFGVTDTQYF. CDR3 coding DNA: TGTGCCAGCAGCCCCTCGCTTTTTGGTGTCACAGATACGCAGTATTTT.

This rearrangement joins TRBV12-5 to TRBJ2-1; weak D call: TRBD2 (6 bases). The germline V gene encodes CDR1 LGHNT and CDR2 FRNRAP. The CDR3 totals 15 residues. V lost 1 base and J lost 12, with 19 bases in between. This CDR3 is CASGLGRASALGQFF. The CDR3, as DNA: TGTGCTAGTGGTTTGGGACGAGCTAGCGCCCTTGGGCAGTTCTTC. Filled out from reference TRBV12-5 and TRBJ2-1, the complete variable domain reads DARVTQTPRHKVTEMGQEVTMRCQPILGHNTVFWYRQTMMQGLELLAYFRNRAPLDDSGMPKDRFSAEMPDATLATLKIQPSEPRDSAVYFCASGLGRASALGQFFGPGTRLTVL.

The genes are TRBV7-8 and TRBJ1-1; possible D gene TRBD1, 6 bases. With 5 bases removed from V and 0 bases from J, the gap between germline ends came to 7 bases. The CDR3 has 13 residues. From germline, CDR1 is SGHVS and CDR2 FQNEAQ. CDR3 amino acids: CASSRTVNTEAFF. The DNA of the CDR3 is TGTGCCAGCAGCCGGACAGTGAACACTGAAGCTTTCTTT.

The chain links TRBV4-1 to TRBJ2-1, with 8 bases lining up with TRBD2. V lost 4 bases to trimming and J lost 4 bases; unmatched junction nucleotides: 9. Germline CDR1 and CDR2: MGHRA and YSYEKL. The CDR3 is 16 amino acids. DNA of the CDR3: TGCGCCAGCAGCCCTCTGGAGCGGGGGAATTACAATGAGCAGTTCTTC. It specifies CASSPLERGNYNEQFF.

This chain links TRBV4-3 with TRBJ1-2; TRBD1 matches at 12 bases. The junction had 0 bases not matched to a gene; V was cut back by 4 bases and J by 6 bases. Germline V CDR1 and CDR2: LGHNA, YSLEER. The CDR3 covers 13 residues. The CDR3 bases are TGCGCCAGCAGCCGGGACAGGGGGCATGGCTACACCTTC. Protein sequence: CASSRDRGHGYTF.

With regard to this clone: Germline is not matched at one junction end, which may reflect a read error. The sample holds other DNA sequences that translate to the same CDR3. The gene calls are TRBV6-5 and TRBJ2-1; D is unclear. Per germline, CDR1 MNHEY and CDR2 SVGAGI. The CDR3 extends over 13 amino acids. As DNA, the CDR3 is TGTGCCAGCAGTTACTCACCCTATAATGAGCAGTTCTTC. Translating it yields CASSYSPYNEQFF.

The chain recombines TRBV12-5 with TRBJ1-1, with no clear D. The CDR3 extends over 14 amino acids. Germline V CDR1 and CDR2: LGHNT, FRNRAP. Between the trimmed V and J ends, which lost 1 base and 5 bases, there was a span of 11 bases. CDR3 bases: TGTGCTAGTGGTTTGGAGGGAGGGTATACTGAAGCTTTCTTT. Protein product: CASGLEGGYTEAFF.

The chain links TRBV18 to TRBJ1-3; D ambiguous. This CDR3 has 16 amino acids. Germline CDR1 reads KGHSH; CDR2 reads LQKENI. V was shortened by 6 bases and J by 4 bases, with 19 bases between the two germline ends. The CDR3 reads CASSTMDATSGNTIYF. The CDR3 DNA reads TGTGCCAGCTCCACCATGGACGCCACGTCCGGAAACACCATATATTTT.

J is TRBJ2-2 and V is TRBV5-8; 7 bases agree with TRBD2. With 4 bases clipped from V and 3 bases from J, the junction kept 12 bases outside the gene matches. Germline V gives CDR1 SGHTS, CDR2 YDEGEE. The CDR3 contains 17 residues. The CDR3 nucleotides are TGTGCCAGCAGCCCACCCGTTAGGCGGGGGTACACCGGGGAGCTGTTTTTT. It codes for CASSPPVRRGYTGELFF.

V and J are TRBV7-3 and TRBJ1-1, with 10 bases fitting TRBD1. V shed 5 bases and J 11 bases; nucleotides not matched to a gene: 8. The CDR3 runs to 13 residues. In germline, CDR1 is SGHTA, CDR2 FQGTGA. CDR3 in amino acids: CASSQTGGDGAFF. Here the CDR3 DNA reads TGTGCCAGCAGCCAGACAGGGGGCGACGGCGCTTTCTTT.

Note on this clone: This specimen includes other DNA sequences encoding the same CDR3. J is TRBJ1-1 and V is TRBV5-1; the D is unclear. V dropped 4 bases and J dropped 2 bases, with 12 bases sitting between them. Germline V gene lookup returns CDR1 SGHRS and CDR2 YFSETQ. The CDR3 runs to 14 residues. CDR3 sequence: CASSPSTVNTEAFF. In DNA, the CDR3 is TGCGCCAGCAGCCCCAGCACAGTTAACACTGAAGCTTTCTTT.

The rearrangement uses TRBV5-5 and TRBJ2-2, with TRBD2 matching over 7 bases. Losses at the gene ends were 1 base for V and 3 bases for J; bases not matched to a gene: 6. This CDR3 comprises 16 residues. Germline assignment: CDR1 SGHKS and CDR2 YYEKEE (reference sequence). The CDR3 nucleotides read TGTGCCAGCAGCTTGCAGGCGGGAGTGGACACCGGGGAGCTGTTTTTT. It translates to CASSLQAGVDTGELFF.

This chain connects TRBV11-3 to TRBJ1-1; D call uncertain. The CDR3 extends over 14 amino acids. Trimming took 0 bases from V and 1 from J, leaving 6 bases between them. Germline CDR1 reads SGHNT; CDR2 reads YENEEA. CDR3 DNA: TGTGCCAGCAGCTTAGACTTAGGGAACACTGAAGCTTTCTTT. Protein: CASSLDLGNTEAFF. Based on the CDR3 plus reference TRBV11-3 and TRBJ1-1, the full variable domain is EAGVVQSPRYKIIEKKQPVAFWCNPISGHNTLYWYLQNLGQGPELLIRYENEEAVDDSQLPKDRFSAERLKGVDSTLKIQPAELGDSAVYLCASSLDLGNTEAFFGQGTRLTVV.

This rearrangement joins TRBV7-9 to TRBJ2-1; D gene uncertain. Germline V lookup: CDR1 SEHNR, CDR2 FQNEAQ (reference sequence). V was shortened by 5 bases and J by 4 bases, with 15 bases between the two germline ends. This CDR3 comprises 15 residues. CDR3 residues: CASSPELSPYNEQFF. The CDR3 bases are TGTGCCAGCAGCCCAGAGCTGAGCCCGTACAATGAGCAGTTCTTC.

The chain employs TRBV30 and TRBJ1-1; no definite D call. CDR1 is GTSNPN and CDR2 is SVGIG in the germline V gene (reference sequence). V was clipped by 1 base and J by 1 base, with 16 bases between them. The CDR3 spans 16 residues. The CDR3 region is CAWSGAGNRENTEAFF. As DNA, the CDR3 is TGTGCCTGGAGTGGGGCAGGTAATAGGGAGAACACTGAAGCTTTCTTT.

This chain's CDR3 is CASSHADRGFEAFF. CDR3 coding DNA: TGCGCCAGCAGCCATGCGGACAGGGGGTTTGAAGCTTTCTTT. The rearrangement joins TRBV4-1 to TRBJ1-1; 10 bases align to TRBD1. With V trimmed by 3 bases and J by 7 bases, 5 bases remained unmatched. The germline gives CDR1 MGHRA, CDR2 YSYEKL. The length of the CDR3 is 14 residues.

V is TRBV29-1 and J is TRBJ2-7, with D maybe TRBD2 (5 bases). The CDR3 contains 12 residues. CDR1 and CDR2 from the germline V gene are SQVTM and ANQGSEA. V was trimmed by 0 bases and J by 4 bases, leaving 7 bases between them. The CDR3 sequence: CSVEDRGYEQYF. For the CDR3, the DNA is TGCAGCGTTGAAGATAGAGGGTACGAGCAGTACTTC.

CDR3 nucleotides: TGCAGCGCCGAACGAATACTAGCGGGAGACGTCTCCGGGGAGCTGTTTTTT. It codes for CSAERILAGDVSGELFF. The genes are TRBV29-1 and TRBJ2-2; TRBD2 matches 11 bases. CDR1 is SQVTM, CDR2 ANQGSEA, per germline. This CDR3 contains 17 residues. V lost 7 bases and J lost 6; bases outside the gene matches: 16.

The chain employs TRBV30 and TRBJ2-4; 11 nucleotides line up with TRBD2. The CDR3 has 15 amino acids. The V segment lost 1 base and the J segment 1 base; nucleotides outside the gene matches: 0. CDR1 is GTSNPN and CDR2 is SVGIG in the germline V gene (reference sequence). CDR3 bases: TGTGCCTGGAGTGCTAGCGGGAGGGCCAAAAACATTCAGTACTTC. Its protein product is CAWSASGRAKNIQYF.

The chain recombines TRBV27 with TRBJ2-5, with D possibly matching TRBD2 (5 bases). CDR1 is MNHEY, CDR2 SMNVEV, per germline (reference sequence). This CDR3 contains 14 residues. V shed 5 bases and J shed 4 bases, with 14 bases lying between them. CDR3 sequence reads: CASSPRWAGETQYF. CDR3 DNA: TGTGCCAGCAGTCCCCGCTGGGCGGGAGAGACCCAGTACTTC.

The gene calls are TRBV11-2 and TRBJ2-7; 9 nucleotides agree with TRBD2. The germline CDR1 and CDR2 sequences are SGHAT and FQNNGV. V lost 0 bases, J lost 2 bases, and 8 bases stayed unmatched. This CDR3 is built from 17 residues. This CDR3 is CASSLDGSSGSPYEQYF. The CDR3 bases are TGTGCCAGCAGCTTAGATGGTAGTAGCGGGAGTCCCTACGAGCAGTACTTC.

This chain uses TRBV7-9 with TRBJ1-2; perhaps TRBD1 as D (5 bases). Looked up from germline, CDR1 is SEHNR and CDR2 is FQNEAQ (reference sequence). V gave up 1 base and J gave up 4 bases, with 10 bases separating them. The CDR3 has 14 residues. CDR3 sequence (DNA): TGTGCCAGCAGCTTAGTTTCAGGGAGCTATGGCTACACCTTC. It is translated as CASSLVSGSYGYTF.